This TCR beta chain stems from a study of CD8+ T cells in alopecia areata. Lesional scalp tissue (obtained by punch biopsy) and peripheral blood were collected from alopecia areata patients. Using a FACSAria, the CD4+ and CD8+ T cells were sorted from the PBMCs. Germline loops: CDR1 PRHDT, CDR2 FYEKMQ (reference sequence). The CDR3 runs to 17 residues. V was cut by 5 bases and J by 9 bases, with 26 bases left in between. Following extraction, RNA underwent reverse transcription to cDNA, which served as the sequencing template. Profiled with immunoSEQ multiplex PCR; TCRdb holds only in-frame clones, not every one. Of 150,000 to 200,000 clones listed, less than 75% are singletons.

The sequenced sample was CD8+ T cells sorted from blood, obtained at week 0. The V call is TRBV13, the J call TRBJ2-1; a possible D gene is TRBD2 (5 bases). The TCR originated in a human donor with alopecia areata. CDR3 amino acids: CASSPLVEGSFKGEQFF. CDR3 nucleotide sequence: TGTGCCAGCAGCCCCCTGGTAGAGGGATCGTTTAAGGGTGAGCAGTTCTTC.